The clone carrying this T cell receptor beta chain was observed a few times. The antigen remains undetermined. As to time point: after neoadjuvant nivolumab, at surgical resection. Only in-frame clones appear in the TCRdb table, and some are missing; sequencing was by immunoSEQ multiplex PCR. Counted here are approximately 30,000 clones, roughly 85% occurring once; the ten biggest clones make up around 3.1%. This entry is derived from a study of neoadjuvant anti-PD-1 for oral cavity cancer. Across the whole study: Before surgery, most patients got three to four biweekly 3 mg/kg nivolumab doses. Study results and limitations: PBMC Gini-index clonality exceeded responders' in non-responders post-nivolumab. TCR analyses covered only a few patients per response group.

The CDR3 covers 14 residues. Looked up from germline, CDR1 is MRHNA and CDR2 is SNTAGT. The V and J ends lost 3 bases and 0 bases respectively, with 7 bases between them. This clonotype originated in a person aged 40 to 85 with oral cavity squamous cell carcinoma. The V call is TRBV6-4, the J call TRBJ2-3, with D possibly being TRBD1 (6 bases). The material was PBMCs, obtained after nivolumab (anti-PD-1) treatment. Here the CDR3 DNA reads TGTGCCAGCAGTGAGGGGGCTAGCACAGATACGCAGTATTTT. It encodes CASSEGASTDTQYF.